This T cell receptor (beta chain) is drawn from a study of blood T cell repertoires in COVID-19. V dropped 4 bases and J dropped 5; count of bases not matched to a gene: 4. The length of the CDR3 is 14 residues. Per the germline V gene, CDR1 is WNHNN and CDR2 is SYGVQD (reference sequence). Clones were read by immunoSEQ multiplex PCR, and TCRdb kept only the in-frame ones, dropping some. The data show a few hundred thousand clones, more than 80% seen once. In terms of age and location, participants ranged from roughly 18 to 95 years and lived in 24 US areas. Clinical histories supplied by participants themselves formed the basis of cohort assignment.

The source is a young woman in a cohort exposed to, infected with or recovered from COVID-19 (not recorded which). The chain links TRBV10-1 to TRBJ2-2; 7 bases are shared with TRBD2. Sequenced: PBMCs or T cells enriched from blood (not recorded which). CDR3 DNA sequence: TGCGCCAGCAGTGCCCAGGGAGGGACCGGGGAGCTGTTTTTT. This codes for CASSAQGGTGELFF.